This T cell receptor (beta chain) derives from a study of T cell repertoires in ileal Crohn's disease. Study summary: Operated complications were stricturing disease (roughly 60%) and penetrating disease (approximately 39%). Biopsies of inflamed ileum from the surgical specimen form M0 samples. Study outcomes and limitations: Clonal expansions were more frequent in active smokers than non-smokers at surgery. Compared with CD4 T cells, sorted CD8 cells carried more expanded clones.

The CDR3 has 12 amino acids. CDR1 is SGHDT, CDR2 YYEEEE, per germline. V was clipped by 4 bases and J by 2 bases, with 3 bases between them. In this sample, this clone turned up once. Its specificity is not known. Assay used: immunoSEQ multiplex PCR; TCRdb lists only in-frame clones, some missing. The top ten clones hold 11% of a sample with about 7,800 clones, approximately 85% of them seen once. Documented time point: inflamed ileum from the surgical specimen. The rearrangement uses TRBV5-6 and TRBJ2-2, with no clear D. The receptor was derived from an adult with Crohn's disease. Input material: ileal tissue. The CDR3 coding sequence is TGTGCCAGCAGCCTAAACACCGGGGAGCTGTTTTTT. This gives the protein CASSLNTGELFF.